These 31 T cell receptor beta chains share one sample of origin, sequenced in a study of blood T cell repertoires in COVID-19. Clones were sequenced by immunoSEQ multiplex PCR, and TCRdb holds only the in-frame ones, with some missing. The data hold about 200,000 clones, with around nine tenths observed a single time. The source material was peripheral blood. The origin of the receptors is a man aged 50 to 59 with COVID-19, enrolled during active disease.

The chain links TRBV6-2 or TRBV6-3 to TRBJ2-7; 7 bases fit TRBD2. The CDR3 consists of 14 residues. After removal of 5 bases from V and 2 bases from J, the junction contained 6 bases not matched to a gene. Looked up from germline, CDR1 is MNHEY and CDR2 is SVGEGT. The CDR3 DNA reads TGTGCCAGCAGTACGCCGGGACTACCCTACGAGCAGTACTTC. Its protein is CASSTPGLPYEQYF.

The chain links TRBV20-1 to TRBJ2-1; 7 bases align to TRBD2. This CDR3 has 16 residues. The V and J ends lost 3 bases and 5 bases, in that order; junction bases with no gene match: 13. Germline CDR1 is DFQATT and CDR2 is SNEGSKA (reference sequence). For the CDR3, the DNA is TGCAGTGCTAGTCGCCTGGCGGGAGTATTTGACAATGAGCAGTTCTTC. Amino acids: CSASRLAGVFDNEQFF.

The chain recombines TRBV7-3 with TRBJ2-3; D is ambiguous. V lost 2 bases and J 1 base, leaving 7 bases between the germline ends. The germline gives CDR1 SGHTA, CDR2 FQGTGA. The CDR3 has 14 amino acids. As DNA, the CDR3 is TGTGCCAGCAGCTTAGTCTCGGGCACAGATACGCAGTATTTT. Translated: CASSLVSGTDTQYF.

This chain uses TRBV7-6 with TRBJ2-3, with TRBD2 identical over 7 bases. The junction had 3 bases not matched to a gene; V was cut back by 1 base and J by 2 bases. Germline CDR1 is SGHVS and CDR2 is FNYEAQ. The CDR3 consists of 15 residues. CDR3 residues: CASSLEAGLTDTQYF. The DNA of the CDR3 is TGTGCCAGCAGCTTAGAAGCGGGGCTCACAGATACGCAGTATTTT.

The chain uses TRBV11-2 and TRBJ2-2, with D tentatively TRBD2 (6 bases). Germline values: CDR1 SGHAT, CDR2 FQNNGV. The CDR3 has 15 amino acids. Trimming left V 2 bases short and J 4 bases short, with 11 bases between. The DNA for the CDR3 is TGTGCCAGCAGCTTAAATGCGGGGTTCACCGGGGAGCTGTTTTTT. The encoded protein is CASSLNAGFTGELFF.

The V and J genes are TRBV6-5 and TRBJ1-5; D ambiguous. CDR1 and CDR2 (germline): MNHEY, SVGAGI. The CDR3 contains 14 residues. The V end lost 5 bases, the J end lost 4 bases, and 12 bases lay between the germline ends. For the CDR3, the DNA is TGTGCCAGCAGTACAGTAAATGGGAATCAGCCCCAGCATTTT. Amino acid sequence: CASSTVNGNQPQHF.

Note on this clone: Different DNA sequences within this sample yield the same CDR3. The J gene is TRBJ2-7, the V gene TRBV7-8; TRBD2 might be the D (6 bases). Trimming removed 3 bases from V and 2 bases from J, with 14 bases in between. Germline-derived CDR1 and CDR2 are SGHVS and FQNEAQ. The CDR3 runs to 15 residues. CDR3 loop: CASSLGSGGTYEQYF. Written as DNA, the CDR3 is TGTGCCAGCAGCTTGGGGTCCGGGGGAACCTACGAGCAGTACTTC.

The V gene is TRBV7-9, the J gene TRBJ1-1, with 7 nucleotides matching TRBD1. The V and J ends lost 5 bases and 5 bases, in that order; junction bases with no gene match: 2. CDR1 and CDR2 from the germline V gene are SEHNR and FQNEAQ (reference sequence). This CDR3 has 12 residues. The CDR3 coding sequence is TGTGCCAGCAGCCGACAGGGTACTGAAGCTTTCTTT. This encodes CASSRQGTEAFF. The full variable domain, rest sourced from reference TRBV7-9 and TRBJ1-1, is DTGVSQNPRHKITKRGQNVTFRCDPISEHNRLYWYRQTLGQGPEFLTYFQNEAQLEKSRLLSDRFSAERPKGSFSTLEIQRTEQGDSAMYLCASSRQGTEAFFGQGTRLTVV.

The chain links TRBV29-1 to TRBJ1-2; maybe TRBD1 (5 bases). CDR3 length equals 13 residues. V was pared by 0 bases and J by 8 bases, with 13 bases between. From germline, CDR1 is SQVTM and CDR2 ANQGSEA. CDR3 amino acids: CSVEDSQGKGYTF. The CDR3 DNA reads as TGCAGCGTTGAAGATTCCCAGGGAAAAGGCTACACCTTC.

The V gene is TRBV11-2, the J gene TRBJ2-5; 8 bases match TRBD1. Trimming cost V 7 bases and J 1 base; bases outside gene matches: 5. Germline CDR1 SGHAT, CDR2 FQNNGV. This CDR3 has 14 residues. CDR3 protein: CASNTRGRQETQYF. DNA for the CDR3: TGTGCCAGCAACACCAGGGGGCGCCAAGAGACCCAGTACTTC.

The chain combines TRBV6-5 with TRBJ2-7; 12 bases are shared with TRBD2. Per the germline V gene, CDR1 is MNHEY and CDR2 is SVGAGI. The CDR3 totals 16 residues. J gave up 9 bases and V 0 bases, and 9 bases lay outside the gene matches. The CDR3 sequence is CASSYSLSSGRAGQYF. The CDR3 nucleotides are TGTGCCAGCAGTTACTCGTTGTCTAGCGGGAGGGCTGGGCAGTACTTC.

CDR3 protein: CASSYAGTGLADTQYF. The CDR3 bases are TGTGCCAGCAGTTACGCCGGGACAGGGCTTGCAGATACGCAGTATTTT. The V and J genes are TRBV6-6 and TRBJ2-3; 9 bases are shared with TRBD1. The CDR3 runs to 16 residues. Per germline, CDR1 MNHNY and CDR2 SVGAGI (reference sequence). The V segment lost 2 bases and the J segment 4 bases; nucleotides outside the gene matches: 7.

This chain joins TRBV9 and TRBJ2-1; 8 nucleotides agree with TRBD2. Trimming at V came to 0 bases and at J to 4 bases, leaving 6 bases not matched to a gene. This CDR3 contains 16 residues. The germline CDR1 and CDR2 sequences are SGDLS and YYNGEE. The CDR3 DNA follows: TGTGCCAGCAGCGTAGCTACTAGCGGCTCATACAATGAGCAGTTCTTC. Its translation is CASSVATSGSYNEQFF.

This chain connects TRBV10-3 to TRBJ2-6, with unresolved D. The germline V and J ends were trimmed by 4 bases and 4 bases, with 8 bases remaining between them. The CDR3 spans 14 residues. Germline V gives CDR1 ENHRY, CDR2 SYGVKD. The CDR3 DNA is TGTGCCATCAGTGGTGTAGAAGGGGCCAACGTCCTGACTTTC. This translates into CAISGVEGANVLTF.

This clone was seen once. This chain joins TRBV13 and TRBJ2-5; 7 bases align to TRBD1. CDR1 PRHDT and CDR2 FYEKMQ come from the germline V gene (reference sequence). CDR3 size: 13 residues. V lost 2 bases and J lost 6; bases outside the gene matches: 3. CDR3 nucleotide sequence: TGTGCCAGCAGCTTAAACAGGGGACAGACCCAGTACTTC. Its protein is CASSLNRGQTQYF.

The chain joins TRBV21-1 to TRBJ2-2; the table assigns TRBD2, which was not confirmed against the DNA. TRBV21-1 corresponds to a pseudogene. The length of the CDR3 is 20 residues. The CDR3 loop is CASSKGGLAGGLANTGELFF. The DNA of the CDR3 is TGTGCCAGCAGCAAAGGGGGACTAGCGGGAGGACTCGCGAACACCGGGGAGCTGTTTTTT.

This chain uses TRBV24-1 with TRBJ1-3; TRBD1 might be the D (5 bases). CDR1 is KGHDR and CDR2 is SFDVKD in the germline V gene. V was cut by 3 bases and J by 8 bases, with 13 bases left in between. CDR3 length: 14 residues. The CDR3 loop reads CATSDEEQDHTIYF. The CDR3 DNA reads TGTGCCACCAGTGATGAAGAACAGGATCACACCATATATTTT.

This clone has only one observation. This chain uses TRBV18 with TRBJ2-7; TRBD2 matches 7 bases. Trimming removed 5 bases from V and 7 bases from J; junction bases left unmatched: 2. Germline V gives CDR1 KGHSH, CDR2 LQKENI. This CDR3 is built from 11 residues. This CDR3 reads CASSGGGEQYF. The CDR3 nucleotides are TGTGCCAGCTCAGGGGGAGGGGAGCAGTACTTC.

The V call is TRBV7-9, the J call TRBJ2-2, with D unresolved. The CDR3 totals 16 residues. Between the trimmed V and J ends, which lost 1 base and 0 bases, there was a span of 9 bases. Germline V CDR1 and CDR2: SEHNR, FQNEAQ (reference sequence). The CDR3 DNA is TGTGCCAGCAGCTTAGTTGGCAGATCGAACACCGGGGAGCTGTTTTTT. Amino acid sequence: CASSLVGRSNTGELFF. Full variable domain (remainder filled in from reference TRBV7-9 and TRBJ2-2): DTGVSQNPRHKITKRGQNVTFRCDPISEHNRLYWYRQTLGQGPEFLTYFQNEAQLEKSRLLSDRFSAERPKGSFSTLEIQRTEQGDSAMYLCASSLVGRSNTGELFFGEGSRLTVL.

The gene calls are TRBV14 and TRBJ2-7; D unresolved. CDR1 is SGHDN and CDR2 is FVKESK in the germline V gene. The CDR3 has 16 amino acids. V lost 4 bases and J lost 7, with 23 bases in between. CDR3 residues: CASSPGMVLPVEEQYF. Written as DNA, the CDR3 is TGTGCCAGCAGCCCTGGTATGGTACTGCCCGTGGAGGAGCAGTACTTC.

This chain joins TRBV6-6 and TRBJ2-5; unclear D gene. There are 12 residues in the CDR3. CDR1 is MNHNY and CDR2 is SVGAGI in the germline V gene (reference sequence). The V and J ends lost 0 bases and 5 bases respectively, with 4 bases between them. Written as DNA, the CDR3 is TGTGCCAGCAGTTACTCCTCGGAGACCCAGTACTTC. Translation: CASSYSSETQYF.

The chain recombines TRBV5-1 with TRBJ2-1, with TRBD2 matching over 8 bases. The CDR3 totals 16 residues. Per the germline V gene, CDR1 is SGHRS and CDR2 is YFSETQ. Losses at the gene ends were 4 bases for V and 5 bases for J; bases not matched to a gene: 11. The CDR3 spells CASSTGTSGGDNEQFF. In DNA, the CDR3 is TGCGCCAGCAGCACAGGAACTAGCGGTGGCGACAATGAGCAGTTCTTC.

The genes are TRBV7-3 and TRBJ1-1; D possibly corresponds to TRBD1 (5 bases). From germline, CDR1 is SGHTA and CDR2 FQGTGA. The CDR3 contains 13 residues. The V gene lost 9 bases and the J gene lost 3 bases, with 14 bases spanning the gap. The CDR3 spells CASALGRDTEAFF. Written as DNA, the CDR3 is TGTGCCAGTGCGCTGGGGCGTGACACTGAAGCTTTCTTT. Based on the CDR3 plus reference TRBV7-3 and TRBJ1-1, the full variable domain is GAGVSQTPSNKVTEKGKYVELRCDPISGHTALYWYRQSLGQGPEFLIYFQGTGAADDSGLPNDRFFAVRPEGSVSTLKIQRTERGDSAVYLCASALGRDTEAFFGQGTRLTVV.

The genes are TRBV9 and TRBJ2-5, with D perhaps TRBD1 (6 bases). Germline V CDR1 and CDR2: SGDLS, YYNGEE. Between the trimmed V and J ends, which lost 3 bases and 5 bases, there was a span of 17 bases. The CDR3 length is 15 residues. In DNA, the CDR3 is TGTGCCAGCAGCGCCAGTCAGGGGCAGGCGGAGACCCAGTACTTC. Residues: CASSASQGQAETQYF.

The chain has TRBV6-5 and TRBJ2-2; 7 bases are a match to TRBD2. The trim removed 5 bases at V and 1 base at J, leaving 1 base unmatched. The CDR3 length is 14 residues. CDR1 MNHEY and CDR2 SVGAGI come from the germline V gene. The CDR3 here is CASSRGENTGELFF. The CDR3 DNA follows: TGTGCCAGCAGTCGGGGGGAGAACACCGGGGAGCTGTTTTTT.

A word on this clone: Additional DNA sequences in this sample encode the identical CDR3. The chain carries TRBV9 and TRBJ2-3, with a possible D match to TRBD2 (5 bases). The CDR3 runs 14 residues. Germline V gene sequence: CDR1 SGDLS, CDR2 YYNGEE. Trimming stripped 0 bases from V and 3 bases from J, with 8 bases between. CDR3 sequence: CASSVGTGTDTQYF. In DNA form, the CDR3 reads TGTGCCAGCAGCGTAGGGACGGGGACAGATACGCAGTATTTT.

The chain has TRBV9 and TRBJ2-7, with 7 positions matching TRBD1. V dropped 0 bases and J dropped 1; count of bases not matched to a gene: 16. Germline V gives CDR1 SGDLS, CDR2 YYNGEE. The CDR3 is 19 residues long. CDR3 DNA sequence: TGTGCCAGCAGCGTAGCGGGGTTCGGGACAGACTACCTATCCTACGAGCAGTACTTC. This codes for CASSVAGFGTDYLSYEQYF.

DNA for the CDR3: TGTGCCAGCAGCCAAGATTGGGCCAGGGACTATGGCTACACCTTC. The encoded protein is CASSQDWARDYGYTF. The chain uses TRBV4-2 and TRBJ1-2; possible D gene TRBD1, 5 bases. The V end lost 0 bases, the J end lost 3 bases, and 11 bases lay between the germline ends. Germline V gene data show CDR1 as LGHNA and CDR2 as YNFKEQ. The CDR3 runs to 15 residues.

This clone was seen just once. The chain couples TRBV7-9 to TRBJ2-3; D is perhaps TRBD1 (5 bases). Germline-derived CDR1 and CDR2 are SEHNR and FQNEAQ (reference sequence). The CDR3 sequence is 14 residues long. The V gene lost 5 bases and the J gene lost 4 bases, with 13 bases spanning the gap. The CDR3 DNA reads TGTGCCAGCAGCCCCGCCAGGGCCCCAGATACGCAGTATTTT. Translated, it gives CASSPARAPDTQYF.

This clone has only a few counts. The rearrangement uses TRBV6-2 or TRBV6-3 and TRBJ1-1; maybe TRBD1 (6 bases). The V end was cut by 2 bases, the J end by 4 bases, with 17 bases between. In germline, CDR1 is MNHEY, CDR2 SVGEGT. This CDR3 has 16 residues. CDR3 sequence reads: CASSYPPGAGATEAFF. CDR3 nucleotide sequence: TGTGCCAGCAGTTACCCTCCGGGTGCAGGGGCCACTGAAGCTTTCTTT.

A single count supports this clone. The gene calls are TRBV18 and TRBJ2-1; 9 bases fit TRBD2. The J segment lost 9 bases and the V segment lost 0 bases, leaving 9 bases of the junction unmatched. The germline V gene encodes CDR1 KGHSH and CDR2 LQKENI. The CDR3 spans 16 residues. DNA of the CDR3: TGTGCCAGCTCACCACCTGCGGGGGGGCGACGGAGTGAGCAGTTCTTC. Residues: CASSPPAGGRRSEQFF.